This T cell receptor beta chain was sequenced during a study of blood T cell repertoires in COVID-19. Across the whole study: Both acute and convalescent COVID-19 samples were obtained from the United States, Italy and Spain.

Authors' methods: By means of reference gene primer amplification, nucleated cell counts were estimated. This table comes from immunoSEQ multiplex PCR, and its TCRdb copy is limited to in-frame clones, with some not included. The V and J calls and the clone size are those of that table, but D and trimming were determined from the DNA. The sample lists 150,000 to 200,000 clones, 80% to 90% occurring once. The Seattle patients, enrolled during active infection, were followed longitudinally. CDR1 is MGHRA and CDR2 is YSYEKL in the germline V gene. The junction had 13 bases not matched to a gene; V was cut back by 4 bases and J by 10 bases. The CDR3 sequence is 15 residues long.

The V call is TRBV4-1, the J call TRBJ2-1, with 7 bases fitting TRBD1. The sample taken for sequencing was peripheral blood. This sequence originates from a woman between 65 and 79 years old with COVID-19, enrolled during active disease. DNA of the CDR3: TGCGCCAGCAGCCCCACCCCCGGGACAGCAGGGGAGCAGTTCTTC. The encoded protein is CASSPTPGTAGEQFF.